The 13 T cell receptor beta chains below were found in one sample sequenced in a study of cytomegalovirus exposure and HLA in healthy donors. Generated by immunoSEQ multiplex PCR, the TCRdb table keeps only in-frame clones and is missing some. The sample has 200,000 to 300,000 clones, 75% to 90% seen once. Material: PBMCs. Receptors originate from a woman aged 25 to 39 in good health and CMV-seropositive.

This clone is a singleton in its sample. The J gene is TRBJ2-2, the V gene TRBV6-1, with 9 bases aligning to TRBD1. J gave up 7 bases and V 5 bases, and 8 bases lay outside the gene matches. The CDR3 length is 15 residues. CDR1 is MNHNS and CDR2 is SASEGT in the germline V gene. The CDR3: CASSTRDRAIGELFF. CDR3 DNA sequence: TGTGCCAGCAGTACCCGGGACAGGGCAATCGGGGAGCTGTTTTTT.

The V and J genes are TRBV5-1 and TRBJ2-1, with 10 bases identical to TRBD2. CDR1 is SGHRS, CDR2 YFSETQ, per germline. The CDR3 sequence is 15 residues long. V gave up 4 bases and J gave up 6 bases; unmatched junction bases: 7. In nucleotides, the CDR3 is TGCGCCAGCAGCAGCCTAGCGGGAGAGGGCAATGAGCAGTTCTTC. Its translation: CASSSLAGEGNEQFF.

This chain uses TRBV2 with TRBJ2-3; TRBD1 agrees at 8 bases. The CDR3 has 15 residues. The germline CDR1 and CDR2 sequences are SNHLY and FYNNEI. The ends lost 5 bases at V and 1 base at J; junction bases unmatched: 5. The CDR3 spells CASSLDRGRTDTQYF. CDR3 nucleotide sequence: TGTGCCAGCAGTCTCGACAGGGGACGCACAGATACGCAGTATTTT.

The CDR3 coding sequence is TGTGCCAGCAGCTTGCGTTCGTCTAGCGGGATGGCAGATACGCAGTATTTT. This gives the protein CASSLRSSSGMADTQYF. The chain is built from TRBV11-3 and TRBJ2-3; 9 bases align to TRBD2. V was pared by 3 bases and J by 4 bases, with 11 bases of the junction left unmatched. This CDR3 contains 17 residues. In germline, CDR1 is SGHNT, CDR2 YENEEA.

This clone has only a few counts. This sequence joins TRBV4-2 and TRBJ1-2, with 7 bases that match TRBD1. V was pared by 4 bases and J by 3 bases, with 11 bases of the junction left unmatched. Germline CDR1 reads LGHNA; CDR2 reads YNFKEQ. There are 16 residues in the CDR3. CDR3 in amino acids: CASSRSGQLGDYGYTF. The CDR3, as DNA: TGTGCCAGCAGCCGGTCGGGACAGCTTGGGGACTATGGCTACACCTTC.

The chain employs TRBV10-3 and TRBJ1-5; 8 bases align to TRBD1. The CDR3 is 14 residues long. CDR1 is ENHRY and CDR2 is SYGVKD in the germline V gene. Trimming removed 6 bases from V and 1 base from J; junction bases left unmatched: 2. CDR3 loop: CAISRDRSNQPQHF. The CDR3 DNA reads TGTGCCATCAGCCGGGACAGGAGCAATCAGCCCCAGCATTTT.

The rearrangement links TRBV6-6 to TRBJ1-4; D is unresolved. Germline CDR1 reads MNHNY; CDR2 reads SVGAGI (reference sequence). The CDR3 length is 16 residues. Trimming removed 0 bases from V and 3 bases from J, with 11 bases in between. CDR3: CASSYSWFGSNEKLFF. The CDR3 DNA reads as TGTGCCAGCAGTTACTCGTGGTTCGGGTCTAATGAAAAACTGTTTTTT.

The chain links TRBV6-1 to TRBJ1-3, with 8 positions matching TRBD1. Germline CDR1 reads MNHNS; CDR2 reads SASEGT. The CDR3 spans 19 residues. The junction had 14 bases not matched to a gene; V was cut back by 4 bases and J by 0 bases. The CDR3 sequence: CASSAWTGRFANSGNTIYF. CDR3 in DNA: TGTGCCAGCAGTGCGTGGACAGGGAGGTTCGCCAACTCTGGAAACACCATATATTTT.

V gene TRBV4-1 combines with J gene TRBJ1-3; no clear D. The germline gives CDR1 MGHRA, CDR2 YSYEKL. The CDR3 contains 15 residues. Trimming took off 5 bases at V and 0 bases at J, with 11 bases between the two ends. CDR3 residues: CASSFRRSSGNTIYF. As DNA, the CDR3 is TGCGCCAGCAGCTTCCGACGGAGCTCTGGAAACACCATATATTTT.

The V gene is TRBV5-6, the J gene TRBJ2-1; D is perhaps TRBD1 (5 bases). Trimming pared 0 bases from V and 13 bases from J, leaving 14 bases between. There are 13 residues in the CDR3. CDR1 is SGHDT and CDR2 is YYEEEE in the germline V gene. The CDR3 nucleotides are TGTGCCAGCAGCTTGGCGCAGGTCAGGGATCAGTTCTTC. Encoded protein: CASSLAQVRDQFF. The whole variable domain, filled in from reference TRBV5-6 and TRBJ2-1, reads DAGVTQSPTHLIKTRGQQVTLRCSPKSGHDTVSWYQQALGQGPQFIFQYYEEEERQRGNFPDRFSGHQFPNYSSELNVNALLLGDSALYLCASSLAQVRDQFFGPGTRLTVL.

V usage is TRBV30 and J usage is TRBJ1-2; 7 bases match TRBD1. V dropped 6 bases and J dropped 8; count of bases not matched to a gene: 9. The CDR3 sequence is 12 residues long. In germline, CDR1 is GTSNPN, CDR2 SVGIG (reference sequence). CDR3 coding DNA: TGTGCCTGCCCGACAGGGAGGAGCGGCTACACCTTC. Its protein product is CACPTGRSGYTF.

CDR3: CASTPLASGEQFF. CDR3 nucleotides: TGTGCCAGCACCCCACTAGCTTCTGGTGAGCAGTTCTTC. The chain uses TRBV6-5 and TRBJ2-1; tentatively, D is TRBD2 (6 bases). V lost 7 bases to trimming and J lost 9 bases, with 16 bases between them. The V gene's germline CDR1 is MNHEY and CDR2 SVGAGI. The CDR3 extends over 13 amino acids.

This clone appeared a single time. The genes are TRBV27 and TRBJ2-7; D possibly corresponds to TRBD2 (6 bases). The CDR3 is 15 amino acids. CDR1 and CDR2 (germline): MNHEY, SMNVEV (reference sequence). Trimming took off 2 bases at V and 0 bases at J, with 11 bases between the two ends. The CDR3 region is CASSLGDSYSYEQYF. The CDR3 nucleotides read TGTGCCAGCAGTTTAGGGGACTCCTACTCCTACGAGCAGTACTTC.